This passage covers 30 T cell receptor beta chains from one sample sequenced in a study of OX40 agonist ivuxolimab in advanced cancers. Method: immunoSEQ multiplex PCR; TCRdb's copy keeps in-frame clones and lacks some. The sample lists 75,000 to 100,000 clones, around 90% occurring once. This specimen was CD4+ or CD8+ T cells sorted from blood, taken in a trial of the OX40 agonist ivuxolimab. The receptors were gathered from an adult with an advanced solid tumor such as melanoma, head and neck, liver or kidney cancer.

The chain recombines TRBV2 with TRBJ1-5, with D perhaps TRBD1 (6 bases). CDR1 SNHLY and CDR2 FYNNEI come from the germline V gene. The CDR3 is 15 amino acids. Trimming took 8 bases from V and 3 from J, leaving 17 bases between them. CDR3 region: CASRTYTGLNQPQHF. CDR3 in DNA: TGTGCCAGCCGAACTTACACAGGGCTCAATCAGCCCCAGCATTTT.

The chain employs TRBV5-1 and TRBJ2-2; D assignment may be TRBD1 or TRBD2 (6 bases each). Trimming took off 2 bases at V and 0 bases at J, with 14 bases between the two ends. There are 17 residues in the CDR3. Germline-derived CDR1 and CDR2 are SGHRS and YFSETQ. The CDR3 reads CASSLGGWTANTGELFF. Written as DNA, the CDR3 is TGCGCCAGCAGCTTAGGAGGGTGGACAGCGAACACCGGGGAGCTGTTTTTT.

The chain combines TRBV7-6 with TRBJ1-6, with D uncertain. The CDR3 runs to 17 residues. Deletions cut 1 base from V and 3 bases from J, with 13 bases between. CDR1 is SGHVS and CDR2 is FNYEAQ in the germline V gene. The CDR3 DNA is TGTGCCAGCAGCTTAGGGGCCCGGGTAGACTATAATTCACCCCTCCACTTT. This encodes CASSLGARVDYNSPLHF. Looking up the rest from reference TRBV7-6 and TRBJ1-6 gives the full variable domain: GAGVSQSPRYKVTKRGQDVALRCDPISGHVSLYWYRQALGQGPEFLTYFNYEAQQDKSGLPNDRFSAERPEGSISTLTIQRTEQRDSAMYRCASSLGARVDYNSPLHFGNGTRLTVT.

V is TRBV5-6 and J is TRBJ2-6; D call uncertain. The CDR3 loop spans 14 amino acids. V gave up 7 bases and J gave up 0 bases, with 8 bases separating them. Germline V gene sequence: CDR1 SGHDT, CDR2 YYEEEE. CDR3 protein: CASSISSGANVLTF. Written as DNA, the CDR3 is TGTGCCAGCTCTATCAGCTCTGGGGCCAACGTCCTGACTTTC.

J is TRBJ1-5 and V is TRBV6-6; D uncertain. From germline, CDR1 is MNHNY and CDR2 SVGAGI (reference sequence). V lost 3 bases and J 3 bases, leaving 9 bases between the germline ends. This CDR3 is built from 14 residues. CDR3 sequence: CASSYPDNNQPQHF. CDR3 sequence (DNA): TGTGCCAGCAGTTATCCTGACAACAATCAGCCCCAGCATTTT.

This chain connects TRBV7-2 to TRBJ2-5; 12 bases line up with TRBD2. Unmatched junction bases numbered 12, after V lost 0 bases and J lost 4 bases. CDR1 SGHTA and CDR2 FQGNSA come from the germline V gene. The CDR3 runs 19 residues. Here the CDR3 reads CASSLAPPLAGGQAETQYF. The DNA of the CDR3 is TGTGCCAGCAGCTTAGCCCCACCCCTAGCGGGAGGGCAAGCAGAGACCCAGTACTTC.

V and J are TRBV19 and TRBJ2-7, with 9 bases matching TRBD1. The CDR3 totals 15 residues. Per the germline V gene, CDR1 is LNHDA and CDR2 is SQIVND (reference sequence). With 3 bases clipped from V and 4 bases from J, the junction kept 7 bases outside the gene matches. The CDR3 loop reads CASSIGGTGSYEQYF. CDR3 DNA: TGTGCCAGTAGTATCGGCGGGACAGGGAGTTACGAGCAGTACTTC.

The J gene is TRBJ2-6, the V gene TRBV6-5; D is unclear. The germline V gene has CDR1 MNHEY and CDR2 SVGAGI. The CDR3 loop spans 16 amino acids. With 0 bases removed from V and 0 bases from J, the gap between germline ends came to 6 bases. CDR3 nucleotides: TGTGCCAGCAGTTACTCTCTAGTCTCTGGGGCCAACGTCCTGACTTTC. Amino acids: CASSYSLVSGANVLTF.

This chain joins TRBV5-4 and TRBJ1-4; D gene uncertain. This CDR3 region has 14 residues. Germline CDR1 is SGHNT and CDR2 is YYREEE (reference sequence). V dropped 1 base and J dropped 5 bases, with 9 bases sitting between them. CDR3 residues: CASSLRQSNEKLFF. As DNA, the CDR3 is TGTGCCAGCAGCTTGAGGCAAAGCAATGAAAAACTGTTTTTT.

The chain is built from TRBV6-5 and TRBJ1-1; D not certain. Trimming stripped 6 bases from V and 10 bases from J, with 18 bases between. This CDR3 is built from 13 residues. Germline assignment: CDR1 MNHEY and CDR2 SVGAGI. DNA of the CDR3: TGTGCCAGCAGAGAGGACGCCCCGAGCCTAGCTTTCTTT. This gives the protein CASREDAPSLAFF.

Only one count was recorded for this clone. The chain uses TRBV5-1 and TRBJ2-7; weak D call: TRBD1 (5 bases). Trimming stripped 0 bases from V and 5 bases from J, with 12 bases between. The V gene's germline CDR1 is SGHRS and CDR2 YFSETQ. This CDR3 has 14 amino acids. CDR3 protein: CASSLGGILDEQYV. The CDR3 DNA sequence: TGCGCCAGCAGCTTGGGGGGCATTCTGGACGAGCAGTACGTC.

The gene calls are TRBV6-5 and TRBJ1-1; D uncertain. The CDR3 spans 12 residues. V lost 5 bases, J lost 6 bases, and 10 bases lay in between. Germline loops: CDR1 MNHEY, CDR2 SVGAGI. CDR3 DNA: TGTGCCAGCAGTAGAATAGGCTCTGAAGCTTTCTTT. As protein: CASSRIGSEAFF.

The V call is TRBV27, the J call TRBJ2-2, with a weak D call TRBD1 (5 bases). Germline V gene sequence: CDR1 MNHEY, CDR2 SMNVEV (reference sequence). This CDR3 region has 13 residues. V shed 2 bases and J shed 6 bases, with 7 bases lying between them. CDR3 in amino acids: CASSLDSSGELFF. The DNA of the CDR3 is TGTGCCAGCAGTTTAGACAGTTCCGGGGAGCTGTTTTTT.

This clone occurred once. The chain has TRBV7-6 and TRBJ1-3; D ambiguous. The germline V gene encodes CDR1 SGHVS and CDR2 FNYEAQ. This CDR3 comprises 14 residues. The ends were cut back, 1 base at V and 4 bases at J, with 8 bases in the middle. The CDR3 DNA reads TGTGCCAGCAGCTTAGTTGGCAGAGGAAACACCATATATTTT. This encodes CASSLVGRGNTIYF.

CDR3 nucleotide sequence: TGCGCCAGCAGCCGGGACAGCCACGGCAATCAGCCCCAGCATTTT. Translating gives CASSRDSHGNQPQHF. The chain uses TRBV5-1 and TRBJ1-5, with TRBD1 identical over 7 bases. The junction had 6 bases not matched to a gene; V was cut back by 4 bases and J by 2 bases. Germline values: CDR1 SGHRS, CDR2 YFSETQ. The CDR3 totals 15 residues.

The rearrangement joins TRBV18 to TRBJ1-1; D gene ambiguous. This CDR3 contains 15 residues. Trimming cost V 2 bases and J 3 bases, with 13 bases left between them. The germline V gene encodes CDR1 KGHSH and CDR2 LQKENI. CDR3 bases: TGTGCCAGCTCACCAATGAAGGGTAGGGACACTGAAGCTTTCTTT. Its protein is CASSPMKGRDTEAFF.

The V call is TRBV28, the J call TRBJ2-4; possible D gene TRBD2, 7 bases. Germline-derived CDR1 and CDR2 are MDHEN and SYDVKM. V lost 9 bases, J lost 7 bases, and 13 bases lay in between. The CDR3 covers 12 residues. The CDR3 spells CASRGAGNIQYF. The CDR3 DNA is TGTGCCAGTCGGGGGGCTGGGAACATTCAGTACTTC.

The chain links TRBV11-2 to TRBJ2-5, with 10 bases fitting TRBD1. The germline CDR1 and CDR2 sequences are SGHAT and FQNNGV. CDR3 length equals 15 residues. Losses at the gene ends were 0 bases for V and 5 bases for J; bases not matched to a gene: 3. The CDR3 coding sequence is TGTGCCAGCAGCTTAGATGGGACAGGGGTGGAGACCCAGTACTTC. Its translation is CASSLDGTGVETQYF.

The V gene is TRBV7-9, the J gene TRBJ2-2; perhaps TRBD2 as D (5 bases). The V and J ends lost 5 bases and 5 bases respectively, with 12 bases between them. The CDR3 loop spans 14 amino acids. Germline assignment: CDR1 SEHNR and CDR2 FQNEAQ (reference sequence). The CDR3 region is CASSKPRETGELFF. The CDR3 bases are TGTGCCAGCAGCAAACCTCGGGAAACCGGGGAGCTGTTTTTT.

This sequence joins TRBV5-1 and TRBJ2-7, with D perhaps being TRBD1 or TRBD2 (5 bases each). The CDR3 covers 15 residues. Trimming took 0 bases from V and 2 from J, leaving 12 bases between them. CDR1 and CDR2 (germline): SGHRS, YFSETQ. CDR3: CASSLEGWGTYEQYF. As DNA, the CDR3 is TGCGCCAGCAGCTTGGAGGGCTGGGGGACCTACGAGCAGTACTTC.

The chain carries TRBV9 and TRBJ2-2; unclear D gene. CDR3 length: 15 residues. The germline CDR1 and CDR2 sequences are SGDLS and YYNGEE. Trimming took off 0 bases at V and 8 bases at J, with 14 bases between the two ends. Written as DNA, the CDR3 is TGTGCCAGCAGCGTAGTTGGACGGTCCACGGGGGAGCTGTTTTTT. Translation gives CASSVVGRSTGELFF.

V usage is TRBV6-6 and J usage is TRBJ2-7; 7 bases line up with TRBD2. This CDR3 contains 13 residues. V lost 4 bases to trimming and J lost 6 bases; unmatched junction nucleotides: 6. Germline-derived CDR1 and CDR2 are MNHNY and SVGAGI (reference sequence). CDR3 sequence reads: CASSSTSGGEQYV. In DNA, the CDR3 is TGTGCCAGCAGTTCGACTTCGGGGGGCGAGCAGTACGTC.

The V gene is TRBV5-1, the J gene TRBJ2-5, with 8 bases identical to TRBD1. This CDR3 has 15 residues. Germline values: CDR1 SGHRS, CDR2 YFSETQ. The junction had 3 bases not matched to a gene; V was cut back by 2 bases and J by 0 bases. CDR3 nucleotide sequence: TGCGCCAGCAGCTTAGCGGACAGGGACCAAGAGACCCAGTACTTC. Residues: CASSLADRDQETQYF.

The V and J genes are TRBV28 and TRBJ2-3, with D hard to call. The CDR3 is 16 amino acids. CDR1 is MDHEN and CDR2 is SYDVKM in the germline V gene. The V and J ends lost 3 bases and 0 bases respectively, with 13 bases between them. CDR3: CASSFFGDRSTDTQYF. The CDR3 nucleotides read TGTGCCAGCAGTTTTTTTGGTGACCGCAGCACAGATACGCAGTATTTT. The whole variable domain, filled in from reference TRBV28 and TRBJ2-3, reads DVKVTQSSRYLVKRTGEKVFLECVQDMDHENMFWYRQDPGLGLRLIYFSYDVKMKEKGDIPEGYSVSREKKERFSLILESASTNQTSMYLCASSFFGDRSTDTQYFGPGTRLTVL.

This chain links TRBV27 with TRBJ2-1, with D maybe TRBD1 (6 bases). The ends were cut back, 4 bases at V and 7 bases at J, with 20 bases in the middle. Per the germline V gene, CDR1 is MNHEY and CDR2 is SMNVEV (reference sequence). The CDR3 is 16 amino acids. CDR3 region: CASSYTGTWRWNEQFF. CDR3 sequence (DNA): TGTGCCAGCAGTTATACAGGGACGTGGAGGTGGAATGAGCAGTTCTTC.

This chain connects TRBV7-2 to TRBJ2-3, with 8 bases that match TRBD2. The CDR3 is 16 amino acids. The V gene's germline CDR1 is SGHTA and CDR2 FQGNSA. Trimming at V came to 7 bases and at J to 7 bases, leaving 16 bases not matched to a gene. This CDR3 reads CASKQPPGTRSYTQYF. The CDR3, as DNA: TGTGCCAGCAAGCAACCCCCCGGGACTAGAAGTTATACGCAGTATTTT.

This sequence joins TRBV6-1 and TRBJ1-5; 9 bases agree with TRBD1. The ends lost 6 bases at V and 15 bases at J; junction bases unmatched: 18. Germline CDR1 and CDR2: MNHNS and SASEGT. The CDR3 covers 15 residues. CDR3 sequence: CASSLSGGQGFEGHF. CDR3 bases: TGTGCCAGCAGCCTTAGTGGGGGACAGGGTTTCGAAGGGCATTTT.

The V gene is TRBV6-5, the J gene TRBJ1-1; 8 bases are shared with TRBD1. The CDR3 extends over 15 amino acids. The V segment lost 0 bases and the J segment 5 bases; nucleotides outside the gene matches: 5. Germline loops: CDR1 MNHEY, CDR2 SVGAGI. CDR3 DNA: TGTGCCAGCAGTTACTCGACCAGGGGGCGTACTGAAGCTTTCTTT. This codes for CASSYSTRGRTEAFF.

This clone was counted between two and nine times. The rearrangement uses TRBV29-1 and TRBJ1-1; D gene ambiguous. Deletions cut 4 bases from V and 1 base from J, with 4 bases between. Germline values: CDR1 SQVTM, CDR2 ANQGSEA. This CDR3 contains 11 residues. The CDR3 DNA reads TGCAGCGTTGTCGAGAACACTGAAGCTTTCTTT. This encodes CSVVENTEAFF. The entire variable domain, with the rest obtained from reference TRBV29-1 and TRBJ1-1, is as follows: SAVISQKPSRDICQRGTSLTIQCQVDSQVTMMFWYRQQPGQSLTLIATANQGSEATYESGFVIDKFPISRPNLTFSTLTVSNMSPEDSSIYLCSVVENTEAFFGQGTRLTVV.

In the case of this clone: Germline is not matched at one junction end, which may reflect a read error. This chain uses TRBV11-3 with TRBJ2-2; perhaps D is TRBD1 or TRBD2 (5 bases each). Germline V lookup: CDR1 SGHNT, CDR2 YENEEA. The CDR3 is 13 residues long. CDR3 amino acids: CASSLVGAGEPFF. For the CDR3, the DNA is TGTGCCAGCAGCTTAGTAGGGGCCGGGGAGCCGTTTTTT.